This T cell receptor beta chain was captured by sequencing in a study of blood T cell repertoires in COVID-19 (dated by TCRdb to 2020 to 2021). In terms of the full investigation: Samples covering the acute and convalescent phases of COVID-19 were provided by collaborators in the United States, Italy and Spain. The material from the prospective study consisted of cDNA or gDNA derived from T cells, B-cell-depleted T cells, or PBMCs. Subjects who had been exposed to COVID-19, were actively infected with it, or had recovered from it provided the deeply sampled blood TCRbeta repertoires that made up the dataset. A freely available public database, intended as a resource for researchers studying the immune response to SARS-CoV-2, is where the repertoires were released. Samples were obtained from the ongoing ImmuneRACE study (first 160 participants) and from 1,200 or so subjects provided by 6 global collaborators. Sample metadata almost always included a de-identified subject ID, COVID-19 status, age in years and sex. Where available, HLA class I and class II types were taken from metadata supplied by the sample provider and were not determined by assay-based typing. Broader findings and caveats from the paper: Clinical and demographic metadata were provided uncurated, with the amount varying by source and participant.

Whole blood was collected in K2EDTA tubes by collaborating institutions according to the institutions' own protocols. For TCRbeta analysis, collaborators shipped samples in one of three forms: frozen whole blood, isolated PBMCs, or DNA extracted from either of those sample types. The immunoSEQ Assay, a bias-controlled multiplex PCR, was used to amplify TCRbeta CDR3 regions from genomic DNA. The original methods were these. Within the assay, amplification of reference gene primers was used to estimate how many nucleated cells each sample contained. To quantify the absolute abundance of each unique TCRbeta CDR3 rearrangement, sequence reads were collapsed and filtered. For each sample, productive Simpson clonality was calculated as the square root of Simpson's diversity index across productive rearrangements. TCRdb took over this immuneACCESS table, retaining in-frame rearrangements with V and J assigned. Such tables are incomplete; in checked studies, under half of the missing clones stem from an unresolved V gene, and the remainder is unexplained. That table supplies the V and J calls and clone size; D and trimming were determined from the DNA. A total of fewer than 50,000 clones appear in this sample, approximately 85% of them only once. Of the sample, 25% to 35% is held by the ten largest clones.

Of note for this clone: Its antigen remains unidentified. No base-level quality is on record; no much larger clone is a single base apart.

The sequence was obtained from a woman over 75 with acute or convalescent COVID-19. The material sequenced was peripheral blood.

The nucleotide sequence reads TGTGCCAGTTCCCTAGCGGGAGCGACAAATGAGCAGTTCTTC. This encodes CASSLAGATNEQFF. Rearrangement joined TRBV19 to TRBJ2-1; 10 junctional bases match TRBD2. CDR1 and CDR2 are read off the germline V gene (reference sequence) as LNHDA and SQIVND. Counted from cysteine to phenylalanine, this CDR3 has 14 amino acids. Here the CDR3 DNA is all that survives: 42 bases in frame from base 1. The germline V end is reduced by 8 bases and the J end by 7 bases; junction bases left unmatched: 8.